The subject of this entry is one T cell receptor (beta chain). This specimen belongs to a study of T cells in localized non-small cell lung cancer. Repertoires were generated with immunoSEQ multiplex PCR, while TCRdb's copy carries only in-frame clones and drops some. Here the sample spans about 35,000 clones, almost 90% being singletons. The source was peripheral blood, collected before any cancer treatment. This sequence originates from a man aged 40-75 years with stage I lung adenocarcinoma.

The CDR3 is CASSMSAGYYPYGYTF. The CDR3 nucleotides read TGTGCCAGTAGTATGTCGGCAGGTTATTACCCCTATGGCTACACCTTC. The chain links TRBV19 to TRBJ1-2; D ambiguous. With 3 bases removed from V and 4 bases from J, the gap between germline ends came to 18 bases. Germline V gene sequence: CDR1 LNHDA, CDR2 SQIVND (reference sequence). CDR3 length equals 16 residues.